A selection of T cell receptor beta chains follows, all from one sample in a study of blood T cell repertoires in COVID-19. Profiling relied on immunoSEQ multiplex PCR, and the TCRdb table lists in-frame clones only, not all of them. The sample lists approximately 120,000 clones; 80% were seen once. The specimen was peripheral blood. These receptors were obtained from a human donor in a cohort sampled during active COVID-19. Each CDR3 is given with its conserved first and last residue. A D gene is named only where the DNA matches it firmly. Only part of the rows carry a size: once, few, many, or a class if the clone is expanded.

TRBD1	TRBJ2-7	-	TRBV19	CASSVTGEREQYF	TGTGCCAGTAGTGTGACAGGGGAGCGCGAGCAGTACTTC
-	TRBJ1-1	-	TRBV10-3	CAIRAGVVGTEAFF	TGTGCCATCAGAGCAGGGGTTGTTGGCACTGAAGCTTTCTTT
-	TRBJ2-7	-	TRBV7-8	CASSSLGLLESAYEQYF	TGTGCCAGCAGCTCCCTCGGACTACTCGAGAGCGCCTACGAGCAGTACTTC
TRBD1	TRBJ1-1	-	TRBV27	CASSRQGVGRYTEAFF	TGTGCCAGCAGTAGACAGGGAGTAGGAAGGTACACTGAAGCTTTCTTT
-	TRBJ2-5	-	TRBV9	CASSVTAGETQYF	TGTGCCAGCAGCGTAACAGCGGGAGAGACCCAGTACTTC
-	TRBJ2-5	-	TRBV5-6	CASSFRGAAAPGETQYF	TGTGCCAGCAGCTTTAGAGGCGCAGCGGCTCCCGGGGAGACCCAGTACTTC
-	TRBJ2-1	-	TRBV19	CASSIRARGREQFF	TGTGCCAGTAGTATTAGGGCGCGGGGGCGAGAGCAGTTCTTC
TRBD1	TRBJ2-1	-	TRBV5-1	CASSWGDRVSYNEQFF	TGCGCCAGCAGCTGGGGGGACAGGGTCTCCTACAATGAGCAGTTCTTC
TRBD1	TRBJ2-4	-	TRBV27	CASSLRGGWENIQYF	TGTGCCAGCAGTTTAAGAGGGGGCTGGGAAAACATTCAGTACTTC
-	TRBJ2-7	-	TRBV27	CASNPPGHTYEQYF	TGTGCCAGCAACCCCCCGGGACACACCTACGAGCAGTACTTC
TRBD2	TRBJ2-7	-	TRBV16	CASSQSGVAGAGEQYF	TGTGCCAGCAGCCAATCAGGGGTAGCGGGAGCAGGCGAGCAGTACTTC
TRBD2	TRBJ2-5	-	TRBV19	CASSPGGSGGTLETQYF	TGTGCCAGTAGCCCCGGGGGTAGCGGGGGGACCCTAGAGACCCAGTACTTC
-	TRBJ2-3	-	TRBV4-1	CASSRTYTDTQYF	TGCGCCAGCAGCCGCACATACACAGATACGCAGTATTTT
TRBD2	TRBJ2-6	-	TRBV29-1	CSVGMAGTIGANVLTF	TGCAGCGTTGGGATGGCAGGGACTATAGGGGCCAACGTCCTGACTTTC
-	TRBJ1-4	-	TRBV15	CATSERTGNEKLFF	TGTGCCACCAGCGAACGGACGGGGAATGAAAAACTGTTTTTT
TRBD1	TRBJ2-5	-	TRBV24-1	CATSWTGEETQYF	TGTGCCACCAGTTGGACAGGGGAAGAGACCCAGTACTTC
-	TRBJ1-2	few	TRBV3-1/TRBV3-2	CASSPVGEANYGYTF	TGTGCCAGCAGTCCAGTGGGTGAGGCTAACTATGGCTACACCTTC
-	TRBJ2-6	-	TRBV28	CASKKGGSGANVLTF	TGTGCCAGCAAAAAAGGGGGCTCTGGGGCCAACGTCCTGACTTTC
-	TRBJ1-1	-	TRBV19	CASSILAGTEAFF	TGTGCCAGTAGTATCCTTGCGGGAACTGAAGCTTTCTTT
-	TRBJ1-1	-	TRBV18	CASSASAGAAEAFF	TGTGCCAGCTCGGCGTCCGCGGGGGCCGCTGAAGCTTTCTTT
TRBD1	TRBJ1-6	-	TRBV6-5	CASRGTGRYSPLHF	TGTGCCAGCAGGGGGACAGGGCGGTACTCACCCCTCCACTTT
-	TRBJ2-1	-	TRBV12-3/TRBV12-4	CASRPSAGEGQFF	TGTGCCAGCAGACCTAGCGCAGGGGAGGGGCAGTTCTTC